Following are 12 T cell receptor beta chains from one sample sequenced in a study of T cell responses to AZD1222 COVID-19 vaccine. Using immunoSEQ multiplex PCR, the repertoire was profiled, and TCRdb retains in-frame clones only, with some absent. Of 97,000 or so clones listed, 70% to 90% are singletons. The sample consisted of peripheral blood, taken on day 0 of AZD1222 vaccination. The receptors here all came from an adult in good health.

This clone was seen a few times. V is TRBV6-2 or TRBV6-3 and J is TRBJ2-2, with D uncertain. Per the germline V gene, CDR1 is MNHEY and CDR2 is SVGEGT. V was clipped by 2 bases and J by 6 bases, with 7 bases between them. The CDR3 is 13 residues long. The CDR3 here is CASSYAQAGELFF. The DNA for the CDR3 is TGTGCCAGCAGTTACGCCCAGGCCGGGGAGCTGTTTTTT.

The chain couples TRBV10-3 to TRBJ2-3; weak D call: TRBD2 (6 bases). V lost 0 bases and J 3 bases, leaving 10 bases between the germline ends. The CDR3 is 15 amino acids. Germline V CDR1 and CDR2: ENHRY, SYGVKD. DNA of the CDR3: TGTGCCATCAGTGAGTCCGCGGGGAGTACAGATACGCAGTATTTT. This gives the protein CAISESAGSTDTQYF.

The CDR3 region is CASSPGTAERAEAFF. Here the CDR3 DNA reads TGTGCCAGCAGCCCTGGGACAGCGGAGAGGGCTGAAGCTTTCTTT. The rearrangement joins TRBV28 to TRBJ1-1, with 7 bases lining up with TRBD1. The V segment lost 6 bases and the J segment 6 bases; nucleotides outside the gene matches: 13. The CDR3 runs to 15 residues. Germline CDR1 MDHEN, CDR2 SYDVKM.

This rearrangement joins TRBV7-8 to TRBJ1-1, with 7 bases aligning to TRBD1. The junction had 10 bases not matched to a gene; V was cut back by 1 base and J by 5 bases. The CDR3 contains 16 residues. The germline V gene encodes CDR1 SGHVS and CDR2 FQNEAQ. As DNA, the CDR3 is TGTGCCAGCAGCTTAGAGTACGACAGGGAGTATACTGAAGCTTTCTTT. Translation gives CASSLEYDREYTEAFF.

This sequence joins TRBV15 and TRBJ1-1, with TRBD1 as a possible D gene (6 bases). The CDR3 spans 13 residues. Deletions cut 5 bases from V and 6 bases from J, with 13 bases between. Germline V gene lookup returns CDR1 LNHNV and CDR2 YYDKDF (reference sequence). This CDR3 reads CATSRRGGPEAFF. CDR3 DNA: TGTGCCACCAGCCGAAGGGGGGGCCCTGAAGCTTTCTTT.

The J gene is TRBJ1-1, the V gene TRBV6-4; D might be TRBD1 (5 bases). Germline CDR1 MRHNA, CDR2 SNTAGT. The CDR3 length is 14 residues. Trimming stripped 6 bases from V and 3 bases from J, with 14 bases between. CDR3 amino acids: CASSAQAQHTEAFF. The CDR3 bases are TGTGCCAGCAGCGCACAGGCCCAACACACTGAAGCTTTCTTT.

About this clone itself: At one end, the junction sequence differs from germline, possibly due to a read error. V usage is TRBV11-3 and J usage is TRBJ2-1; D is ambiguous. In germline, CDR1 is SGHNT, CDR2 YENEEA. CDR3 length: 14 amino acids. CDR3 protein: CASSLGAAVNGQFF. The CDR3 DNA reads TGTGCCAGCAGCTTAGGGGCAGCCGTCAATGGGCAGTTCTTC.

This clone appeared a single time. This chain joins TRBV5-1 and TRBJ1-1; D might be TRBD1 (5 bases). This CDR3 has 17 residues. Trimming took off 4 bases at V and 0 bases at J, with 19 bases between the two ends. Germline lookup yields CDR1 SGHRS and CDR2 YFSETQ. CDR3 DNA sequence: TGCGCCAGCAGCCCGAACTTGGGAACAGGAGTGAACACTGAAGCTTTCTTT. This codes for CASSPNLGTGVNTEAFF.

In nucleotides, the CDR3 is TGCGCCAGCAGCTTCCGTGTGAACACTGAAGCTTTCTTT. Its protein product is CASSFRVNTEAFF. The chain recombines TRBV5-1 with TRBJ1-1; D unclear. Trimming pared 2 bases from V and 0 bases from J, leaving 5 bases between. The CDR3 is 13 residues long. The germline V gene encodes CDR1 SGHRS and CDR2 YFSETQ.

The chain combines TRBV27 with TRBJ2-5, with TRBD1 identical over 9 bases. Germline trimming cut 5 bases from V and 6 bases from J; bases unmatched to any gene: 10. There are 15 residues in the CDR3. Germline loops: CDR1 MNHEY, CDR2 SMNVEV (reference sequence). CDR3 DNA: TGTGCCAGCAGTCCAGGACAGGGGCGGGAGAAGACCCAGTACTTC. It encodes CASSPGQGREKTQYF.

The chain recombines TRBV27 with TRBJ1-1; D gene unclear. Germline values: CDR1 MNHEY, CDR2 SMNVEV (reference sequence). CDR3 length: 14 amino acids. V shed 5 bases and J shed 1 base, with 11 bases lying between them. DNA of the CDR3: TGTGCCAGCAGTCCATCGACTCGGAACACTGAAGCTTTCTTT. It translates to CASSPSTRNTEAFF.

This clone was seen only once. The rearrangement joins TRBV4-1 to TRBJ1-2, with 9 bases fitting TRBD1. The trim removed 2 bases at V and 8 bases at J, leaving 6 bases unmatched. The germline V gene encodes CDR1 MGHRA and CDR2 YSYEKL. The CDR3 is made up of 14 amino acids. CDR3 residues: CASSQTTGGRGYTF. Here the CDR3 DNA reads TGCGCCAGCAGCCAAACTACAGGGGGCAGGGGCTACACCTTC.